The rows below give T cell receptor beta chains drawn from one sample of a study of T-cell memory formation after mild COVID-19. TCRdb re-called the 5' RACE reads with MiXCR, one entry per CDR3 protein. The sample includes fewer than 700,000 distinct CDR3 sequences, roughly 18% of them seen just once. Source material: PBMCs or a T cell subset sorted from them (not recorded which). The receptors shown here come from an adult woman who had mild COVID-19 (a few samples of this study predate the infection). Cell type and time point are not known. Each CDR3 is given with its conserved first and last residue. Fields, in order: J gene, clone size, D gene, V gene, CDR3 DNA, CDR3 protein. The D gene is left open where the match is weak. The listing skips clone size in some rows; elsewhere it reads once, few, many or a size class.

j_gene: TRBJ2-3; abundance: NA; d_gene: NA; v_gene: TRBV27; CDR3nt: TGTGCCAGCAACTCGGTCGGGAGAAAGACAGATACGCAGTATTTT; CDR3aa: CASNSVGRKTDTQYF
j_gene: TRBJ2-3; abundance: NA; d_gene: NA; v_gene: TRBV7-3; CDR3nt: TGTGCCAGCAGCTCGTACCTGACGGATACGCAGTATTTT; CDR3aa: CASSSYLTDTQYF
j_gene: TRBJ2-1; abundance: NA; d_gene: TRBD2; v_gene: TRBV30; CDR3nt: TGTGCCTGGAGTGTAGGTCTAGCGGGAGGGGCTGAGCAGTTCTTC; CDR3aa: CAWSVGLAGGAEQFF
j_gene: TRBJ2-3; abundance: NA; d_gene: NA; v_gene: TRBV20-1; CDR3nt: TGCAGTGCTCCCCGGTGGCTAGCCTCAGATACGCAGTATTTT; CDR3aa: CSAPRWLASDTQYF
j_gene: TRBJ2-3; abundance: NA; d_gene: NA; v_gene: TRBV18; CDR3nt: TGTGCCAGCTCACCTAGCGAACGCACCCCAGGGTCTAGGCAGTATTTT; CDR3aa: CASSPSERTPGSRQYF
j_gene: TRBJ1-2; abundance: few; d_gene: NA; v_gene: TRBV4-1; CDR3nt: TGCGCCAGCAGCCAAGGCGGGTACTATGGCTACACCTTC; CDR3aa: CASSQGGYYGYTF
j_gene: TRBJ2-3; abundance: NA; d_gene: TRBD2; v_gene: TRBV7-9; CDR3nt: TGTGCCAGCAGCTTAGCAGGGCTAGCGGATAGCACAGATACGCAGTATTTT; CDR3aa: CASSLAGLADSTDTQYF
j_gene: TRBJ2-1; abundance: NA; d_gene: NA; v_gene: TRBV3-1; CDR3nt: TGTGCCAGCAGCCAAGTGTCAGCCGGATCCTACAATGAGCAGTTCTTC; CDR3aa: CASSQVSAGSYNEQFF
j_gene: TRBJ2-2; abundance: few; d_gene: NA; v_gene: TRBV7-8; CDR3nt: TGTGCCAGCAGCTGGAAAAAAACAGGGCCAGCGAACACCGGGGAGCTGTTTTTT; CDR3aa: CASSWKKTGPANTGELFF
j_gene: TRBJ1-6; abundance: NA; d_gene: NA; v_gene: TRBV19; CDR3nt: TGTGCCAGTAGTGGGAGTCGGGATACCATCTCCTATAATTCACCCCTCCACTTT; CDR3aa: CASSGSRDTISYNSPLHF
j_gene: TRBJ1-2; abundance: NA; d_gene: NA; v_gene: TRBV30; CDR3nt: TGTGCCTGGGAGCCCGAGACGGGATATTATGGCTACACCTTC; CDR3aa: CAWEPETGYYGYTF
j_gene: TRBJ2-1; abundance: NA; d_gene: NA; v_gene: TRBV7-2; CDR3nt: TGTGCCAGCAGCTCGGACGCCAATGAGCAGTTCTTC; CDR3aa: CASSSDANEQFF
j_gene: TRBJ2-3; abundance: NA; d_gene: TRBD2; v_gene: TRBV18; CDR3nt: TGTGCCAGCTCACCACCCGGGACTACCCGTGATACGCAGTATTTT; CDR3aa: CASSPPGTTRDTQYF
j_gene: TRBJ2-2; abundance: NA; d_gene: TRBD2; v_gene: TRBV15; CDR3nt: TGTGCCACCAGCAGTTGGACTAGCGGGGACTACGACACCGGGGAGCTGTTTTTT; CDR3aa: CATSSWTSGDYDTGELFF
j_gene: TRBJ2-1; abundance: many; d_gene: NA; v_gene: TRBV11-2; CDR3nt: TGTGCCAGCAGTAAGGACTTAAGCTCCTACAATGAGCAGTTCTTC; CDR3aa: CASSKDLSSYNEQFF
j_gene: TRBJ2-7; abundance: NA; d_gene: TRBD2; v_gene: TRBV5-6; CDR3nt: TGTGCCAGCAGCATTACTAGCGGCTACGAGCAGTACTTC; CDR3aa: CASSITSGYEQYF
j_gene: TRBJ1-6; abundance: NA; d_gene: TRBD1; v_gene: TRBV20-1; CDR3nt: TGCAGTGCTTCGACAGGGAACTATAATTCAACCCTCCACTTT; CDR3aa: CSASTGNYNSTLHF
j_gene: TRBJ2-7; abundance: few; d_gene: TRBD2; v_gene: TRBV20-1; CDR3nt: TGCAGTGCTAGAGATCCGGGGGGAACCCAGCCCTACGAGCAGTACTTC; CDR3aa: CSARDPGGTQPYEQYF
j_gene: TRBJ2-6; abundance: NA; d_gene: NA; v_gene: TRBV6-2/TRBV6-3; CDR3nt: TGTGCCAGCAGTGCCCCTCGGCGGGGCACATCTGGGGCCAACGTCCTGACTTTC; CDR3aa: CASSAPRRGTSGANVLTF
j_gene: TRBJ1-1; abundance: few; d_gene: NA; v_gene: TRBV5-1; CDR3nt: TGCGCCAGCAGCTTTACTCTGTCTGGGGGAAGAGGTGAAGCTTTCTTT; CDR3aa: CASSFTLSGGRGEAFF
j_gene: TRBJ2-7; abundance: NA; d_gene: TRBD2; v_gene: TRBV7-9; CDR3nt: TGTGCCAGCAGCTTAGTACTAGCGGGGACAAACTTC; CDR3aa: CASSLVLAGTNF
j_gene: TRBJ2-5; abundance: few; d_gene: NA; v_gene: TRBV15; CDR3nt: TGTGCCACCAGCAGAGGGGCAGGCGAAGAGACCCAGTACTTC; CDR3aa: CATSRGAGEETQYF
j_gene: TRBJ1-1; abundance: NA; d_gene: TRBD1; v_gene: TRBV6-6; CDR3nt: TGTGCCAGCACCCAGACAGGGGTTGAAGCTTTCTTT; CDR3aa: CASTQTGVEAFF
j_gene: TRBJ1-2; abundance: NA; d_gene: NA; v_gene: TRBV15; CDR3nt: TGTGCCACCAGCAGAGCCATACAGGGTGGCTACACCTTC; CDR3aa: CATSRAIQGGYTF
j_gene: TRBJ1-1; abundance: many; d_gene: NA; v_gene: TRBV7-9; CDR3nt: TGTGCCAGCAGCTTAAAGCCGAGGACCCGGGGTTGGACTGAAGCTTTCTTT; CDR3aa: CASSLKPRTRGWTEAFF
j_gene: TRBJ2-7; abundance: few; d_gene: NA; v_gene: TRBV6-6; CDR3nt: TGTGCCAGCAGTTACGGGATTAGGTACGAGCAGTACTTC; CDR3aa: CASSYGIRYEQYF
j_gene: TRBJ2-7; abundance: few; d_gene: TRBD1; v_gene: TRBV20-1; CDR3nt: TGCAGTGCTAGTGCCGGGACAGGGTTGGAGGAGCAGTACTTC; CDR3aa: CSASAGTGLEEQYF
j_gene: TRBJ2-2; abundance: few; d_gene: TRBD1; v_gene: TRBV6-5; CDR3nt: TGTGCCAGCAGTTACGGGACAGGGGGTTACACCGGGGAGCTGTTTTTT; CDR3aa: CASSYGTGGYTGELFF
j_gene: TRBJ1-2; abundance: few; d_gene: NA; v_gene: TRBV29-1; CDR3nt: TGCAGCATCCGTTTGTTGGACTATGGCTACACCTTC; CDR3aa: CSIRLLDYGYTF
j_gene: TRBJ1-2; abundance: NA; d_gene: NA; v_gene: TRBV20-1; CDR3nt: TGCAGTGCCCTTGACACTTCAACCATCAACTATGGCTACACCTTC; CDR3aa: CSALDTSTINYGYTF
j_gene: TRBJ1-1; abundance: many; d_gene: NA; v_gene: TRBV20-1; CDR3nt: TGCAGTGCACTACAGGTGAACACTGAAGCTTTCTTT; CDR3aa: CSALQVNTEAFF
j_gene: TRBJ1-2; abundance: NA; d_gene: TRBD1; v_gene: TRBV2; CDR3nt: TGTGCCAGCAGTGAAGCGCAGGGACAGGGCCCCTATGGCTACACCTTC; CDR3aa: CASSEAQGQGPYGYTF
j_gene: TRBJ1-1; abundance: NA; d_gene: TRBD1; v_gene: TRBV29-1; CDR3nt: TGCAGCGTTGAAGCCCCAGGGGGCACTGAAGCTTTCTTT; CDR3aa: CSVEAPGGTEAFF
j_gene: TRBJ1-5; abundance: NA; d_gene: NA; v_gene: TRBV30; CDR3nt: TGTGCCTGGAGTGTAGGAGGGGAAAGGCCCCAGCATTTT; CDR3aa: CAWSVGGERPQHF
j_gene: TRBJ1-1; abundance: NA; d_gene: TRBD1; v_gene: TRBV4-1; CDR3nt: TGCGCCAGCAGCCACCCAGGGGGCGAAAGAACTGAAGCTTTCTTT; CDR3aa: CASSHPGGERTEAFF